This T cell receptor (beta chain) was sequenced in a study of T cells in Graves' hyperthyroidism and ophthalmopathy. This clonotype has ten or more counts. Its antigen is not identified. TCR beta CDR3 regions were amplified from RNA transcripts. TCR CDR3 regions were first amplified by RT-PCR with HTBI primers. Each CDR3 protein is one row after TCRdb ran MiXCR on the multiplex PCR reads. This table has approximately 360,000 distinct CDR3 sequences, around 16% appearing once. Findings of the study overall: For ophthalmopathy, model prediction preceded onset by a median roughly 6.5 months.

This CDR3 has 15 residues. Trimming at V came to 5 bases and at J to 1 base, leaving 7 bases not matched to a gene. Looked up from germline, CDR1 is MDHEN and CDR2 is SYDVKM. The receptor was isolated from a woman younger than 35 with Graves' hyperthyroidism that later progressed to Graves' ophthalmopathy. Input material: blood. The chain recombines TRBV28 with TRBJ2-5; 7 nucleotides match TRBD2. This chain's CDR3 is CASSPSGKSQETQYF. As DNA, the CDR3 is TGTGCCAGCAGTCCAAGCGGGAAGAGCCAAGAGACCCAGTACTTC. Full variable domain (rest looked up from reference TRBV28 and TRBJ2-5): DVKVTQSSRYLVKRTGEKVFLECVQDMDHENMFWYRQDPGLGLRLIYFSYDVKMKEKGDIPEGYSVSREKKERFSLILESASTNQTSMYLCASSPSGKSQETQYFGPGTRLLVL.